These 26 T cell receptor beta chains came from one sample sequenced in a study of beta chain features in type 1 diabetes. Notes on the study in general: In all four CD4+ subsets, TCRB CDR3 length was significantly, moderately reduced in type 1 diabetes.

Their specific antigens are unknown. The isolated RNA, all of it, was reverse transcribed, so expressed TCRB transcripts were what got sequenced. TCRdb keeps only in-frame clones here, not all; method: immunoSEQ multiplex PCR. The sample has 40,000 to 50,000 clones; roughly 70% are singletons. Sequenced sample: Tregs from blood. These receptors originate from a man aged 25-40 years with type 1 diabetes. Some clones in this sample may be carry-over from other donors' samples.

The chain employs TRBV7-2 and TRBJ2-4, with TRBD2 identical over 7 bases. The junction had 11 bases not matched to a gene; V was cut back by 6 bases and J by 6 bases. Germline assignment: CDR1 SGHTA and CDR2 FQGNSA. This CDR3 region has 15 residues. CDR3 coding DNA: TGTGCCAGCAGACCCCGTGGGGGGGAGCTAAACATTCAGTACTTC. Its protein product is CASRPRGGELNIQYF.

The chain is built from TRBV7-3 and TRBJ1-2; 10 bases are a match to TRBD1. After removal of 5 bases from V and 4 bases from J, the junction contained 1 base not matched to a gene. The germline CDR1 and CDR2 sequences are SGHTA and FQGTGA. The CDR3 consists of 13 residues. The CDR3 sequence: CASSRDRGYGYTF. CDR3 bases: TGTGCCAGCAGCAGGGACAGGGGCTATGGCTACACCTTC.

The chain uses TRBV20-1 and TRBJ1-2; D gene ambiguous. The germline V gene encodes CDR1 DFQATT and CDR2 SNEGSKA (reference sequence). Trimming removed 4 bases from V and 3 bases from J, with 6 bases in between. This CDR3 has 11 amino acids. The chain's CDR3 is CSAIQDYGYTF. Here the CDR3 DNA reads TGCAGTGCTATACAAGACTATGGCTACACCTTC.

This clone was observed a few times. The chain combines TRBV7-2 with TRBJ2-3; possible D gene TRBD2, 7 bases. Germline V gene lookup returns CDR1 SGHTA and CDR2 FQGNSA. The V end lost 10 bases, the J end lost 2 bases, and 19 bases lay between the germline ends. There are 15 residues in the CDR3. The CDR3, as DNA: TGTGCCACCCAACCCGGGGGGCCACTCACAGATACGCAGTATTTT. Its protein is CATQPGGPLTDTQYF. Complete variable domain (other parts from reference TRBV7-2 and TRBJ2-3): GAGVSQSPSNKVTEKGKDVELRCDPISGHTALYWYRQSLGQGLEFLIYFQGNSAPDKSGLPSDRFSAERTGGSVSTLTIQRTQQEDSAVYLCATQPGGPLTDTQYFGPGTRLTVL.

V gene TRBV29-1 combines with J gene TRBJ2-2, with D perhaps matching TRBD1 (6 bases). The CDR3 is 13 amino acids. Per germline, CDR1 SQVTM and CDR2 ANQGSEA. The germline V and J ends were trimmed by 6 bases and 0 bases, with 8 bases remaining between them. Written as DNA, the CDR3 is TGCAGCGTAGGGACACCGAACACCGGGGAGCTGTTTTTT. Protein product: CSVGTPNTGELFF.

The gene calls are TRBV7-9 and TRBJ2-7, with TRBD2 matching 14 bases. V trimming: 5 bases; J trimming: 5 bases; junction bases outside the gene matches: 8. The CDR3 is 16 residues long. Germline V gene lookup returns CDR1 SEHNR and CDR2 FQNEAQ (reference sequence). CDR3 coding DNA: TGTGCCAGCAGCCCCGGACTAGCGGGGGGTGTACACGAGCAGTACTTC. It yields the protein CASSPGLAGGVHEQYF.

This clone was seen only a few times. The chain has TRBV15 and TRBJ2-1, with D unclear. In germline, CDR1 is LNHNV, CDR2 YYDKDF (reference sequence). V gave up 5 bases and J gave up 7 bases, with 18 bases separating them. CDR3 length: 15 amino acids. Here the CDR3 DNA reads TGTGCCACCAGCCCCCCCCAGGCTGCGTTGAATGAGCAGTTCTTC. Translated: CATSPPQAALNEQFF.

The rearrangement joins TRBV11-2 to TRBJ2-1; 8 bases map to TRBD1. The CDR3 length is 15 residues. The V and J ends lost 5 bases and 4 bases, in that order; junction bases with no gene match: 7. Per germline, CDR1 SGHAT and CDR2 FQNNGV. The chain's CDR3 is CASSVGQGGYNEQFF. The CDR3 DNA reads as TGTGCCAGCAGCGTAGGACAGGGAGGATACAATGAGCAGTTCTTC.

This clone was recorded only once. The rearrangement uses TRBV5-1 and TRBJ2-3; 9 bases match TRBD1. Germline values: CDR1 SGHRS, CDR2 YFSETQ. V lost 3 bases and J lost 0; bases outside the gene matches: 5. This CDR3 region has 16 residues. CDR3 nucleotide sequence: TGCGCCAGCAGCTACCTAGGGACAGGGAGCACAGATACGCAGTATTTT. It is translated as CASSYLGTGSTDTQYF.

The CDR3 DNA is TGTGCCAGCAGCTCGCCCTCCCGGGGGGCCTCCGCGAACACAGATACGCAGTATTTT. This translates into CASSSPSRGASANTDTQYF. The V and J genes are TRBV7-9 and TRBJ2-3; tentative D call: TRBD2 (7 bases). V was clipped by 4 bases and J by 2 bases, with 25 bases between them. The CDR3 extends over 19 amino acids. Germline lookup yields CDR1 SEHNR and CDR2 FQNEAQ (reference sequence). Full variable domain (missing parts from reference TRBV7-9 and TRBJ2-3): DTGVSQNPRHKITKRGQNVTFRCDPISEHNRLYWYRQTLGQGPEFLTYFQNEAQLEKSRLLSDRFSAERPKGSFSTLEIQRTEQGDSAMYLCASSSPSRGASANTDTQYFGPGTRLTVL.

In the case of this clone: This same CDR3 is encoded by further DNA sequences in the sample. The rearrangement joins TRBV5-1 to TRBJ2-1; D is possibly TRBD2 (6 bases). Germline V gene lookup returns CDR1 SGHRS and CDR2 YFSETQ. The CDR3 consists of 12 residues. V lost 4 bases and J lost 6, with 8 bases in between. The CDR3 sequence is CASSLGGNEQFF. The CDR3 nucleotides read TGCGCCAGCAGCCTCGGGGGCAATGAGCAGTTCTTC.

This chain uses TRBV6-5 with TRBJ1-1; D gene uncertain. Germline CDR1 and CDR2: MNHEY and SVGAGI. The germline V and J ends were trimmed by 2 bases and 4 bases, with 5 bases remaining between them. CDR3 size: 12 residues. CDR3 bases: TGTGCCAGCAGTTACCTCGGCACTGAAGCTTTCTTT. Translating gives CASSYLGTEAFF.

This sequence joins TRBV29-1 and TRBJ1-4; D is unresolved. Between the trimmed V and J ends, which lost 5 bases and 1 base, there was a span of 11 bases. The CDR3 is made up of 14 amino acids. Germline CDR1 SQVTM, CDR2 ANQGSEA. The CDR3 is CSVLGAVTNEKLFF. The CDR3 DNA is TGCAGCGTTTTGGGAGCAGTAACTAATGAAAAACTGTTTTTT.

The CDR3 region is CASSQLTGPNTEAFF. The CDR3, as DNA: TGCGCCAGCAGCCAGTTGACAGGGCCGAACACTGAAGCTTTCTTT. The chain employs TRBV5-1 and TRBJ1-1, with TRBD1 identical over 7 bases. J lost 1 base, V lost 4 bases, and 7 bases had no gene match. This CDR3 comprises 15 residues. CDR1 SGHRS and CDR2 YFSETQ come from the germline V gene.

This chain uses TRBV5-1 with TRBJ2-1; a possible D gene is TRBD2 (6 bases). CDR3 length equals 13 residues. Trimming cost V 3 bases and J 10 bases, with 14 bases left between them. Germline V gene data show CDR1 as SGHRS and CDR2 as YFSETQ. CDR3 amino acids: CASSSTEGGEQFF. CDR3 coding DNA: TGCGCCAGCAGCTCGACCGAGGGAGGCGAGCAGTTCTTC. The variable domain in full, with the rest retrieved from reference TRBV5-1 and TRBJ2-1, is KAGVTQTPRYLIKTRGQQVTLSCSPISGHRSVSWYQQTPGQGLQFLFEYFSETQRNKGNFPGRFSGRQFSNSRSEMNVSTLELGDSALYLCASSSTEGGEQFFGPGTRLTVL.

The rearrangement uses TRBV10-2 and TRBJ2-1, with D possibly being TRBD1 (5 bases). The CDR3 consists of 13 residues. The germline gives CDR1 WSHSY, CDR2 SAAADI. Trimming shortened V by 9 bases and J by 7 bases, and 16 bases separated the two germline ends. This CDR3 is CASRPRGGNEQFF. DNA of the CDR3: TGCGCCAGTCGACCTAGGGGTGGGAATGAGCAGTTCTTC.

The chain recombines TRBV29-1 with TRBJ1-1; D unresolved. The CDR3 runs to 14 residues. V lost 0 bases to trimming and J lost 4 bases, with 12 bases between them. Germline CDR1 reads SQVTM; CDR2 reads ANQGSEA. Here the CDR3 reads CSVEDRGLSTEAFF. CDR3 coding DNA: TGCAGCGTTGAAGATCGCGGCCTCAGCACTGAAGCTTTCTTT.

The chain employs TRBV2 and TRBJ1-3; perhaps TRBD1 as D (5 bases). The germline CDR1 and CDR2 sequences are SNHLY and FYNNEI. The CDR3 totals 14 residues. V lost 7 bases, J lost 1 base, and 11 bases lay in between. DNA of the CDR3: TGTGCCAGCAAAAAGGGACTTTCTGGAAACACCATATATTTT. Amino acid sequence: CASKKGLSGNTIYF.

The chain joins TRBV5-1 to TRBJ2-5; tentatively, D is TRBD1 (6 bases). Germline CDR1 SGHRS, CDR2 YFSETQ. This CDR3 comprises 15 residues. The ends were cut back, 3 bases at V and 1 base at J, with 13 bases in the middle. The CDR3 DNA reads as TGCGCCAGCAGCTCGGACAGAGCCCTCCAAGAGACCCAGTACTTC. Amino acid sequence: CASSSDRALQETQYF. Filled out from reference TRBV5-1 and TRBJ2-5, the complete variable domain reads KAGVTQTPRYLIKTRGQQVTLSCSPISGHRSVSWYQQTPGQGLQFLFEYFSETQRNKGNFPGRFSGRQFSNSRSEMNVSTLELGDSALYLCASSSDRALQETQYFGPGTRLLVL.

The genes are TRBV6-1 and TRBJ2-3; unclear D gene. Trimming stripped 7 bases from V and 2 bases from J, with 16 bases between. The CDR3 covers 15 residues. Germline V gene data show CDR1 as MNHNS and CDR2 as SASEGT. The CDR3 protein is CASKDPLTLTDTQYF. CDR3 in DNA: TGTGCCAGCAAAGACCCCTTGACTCTCACAGATACGCAGTATTTT.

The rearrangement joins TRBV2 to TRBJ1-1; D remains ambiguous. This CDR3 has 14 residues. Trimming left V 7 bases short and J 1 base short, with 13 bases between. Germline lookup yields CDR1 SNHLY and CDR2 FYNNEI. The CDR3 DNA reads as TGTGCCAGCATGGGAGGCCGCGGGAACACTGAAGCTTTCTTT. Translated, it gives CASMGGRGNTEAFF. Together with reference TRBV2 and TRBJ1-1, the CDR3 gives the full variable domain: EPEVTQTPSHQVTQMGQEVILRCVPISNHLYFYWYRQILGQKVEFLVSFYNNEISEKSEIFDDQFSVERPDGSNFTLKIRSTKLEDSAMYFCASMGGRGNTEAFFGQGTRLTVV.

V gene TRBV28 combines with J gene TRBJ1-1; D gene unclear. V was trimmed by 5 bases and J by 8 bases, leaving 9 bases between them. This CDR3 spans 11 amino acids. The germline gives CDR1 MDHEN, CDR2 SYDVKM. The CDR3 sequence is CASSLYREAFF. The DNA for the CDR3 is TGTGCCAGCAGTCTATACAGAGAAGCTTTCTTT.

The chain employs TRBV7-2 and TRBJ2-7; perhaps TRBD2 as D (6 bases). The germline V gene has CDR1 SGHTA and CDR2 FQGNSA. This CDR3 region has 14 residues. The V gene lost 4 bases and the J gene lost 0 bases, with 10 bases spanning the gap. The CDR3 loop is CASSSRDFSYEQYF. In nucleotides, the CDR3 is TGTGCCAGCAGCTCCCGGGACTTCTCCTACGAGCAGTACTTC.

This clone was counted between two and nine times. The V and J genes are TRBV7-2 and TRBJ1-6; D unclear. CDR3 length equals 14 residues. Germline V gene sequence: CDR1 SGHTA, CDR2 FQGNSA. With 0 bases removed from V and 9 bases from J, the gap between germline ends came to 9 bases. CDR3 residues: CASSLARSSSPLHF. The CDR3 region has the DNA TGTGCCAGCAGCTTAGCGAGAAGTTCTTCACCCCTCCACTTT.

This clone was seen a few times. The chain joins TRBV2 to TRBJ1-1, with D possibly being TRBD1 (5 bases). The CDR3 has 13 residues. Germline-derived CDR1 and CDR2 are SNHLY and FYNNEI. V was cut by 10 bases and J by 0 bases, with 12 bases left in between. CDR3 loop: CAIQQALNTEAFF. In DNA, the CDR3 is TGTGCCATCCAACAGGCCCTGAACACTGAAGCTTTCTTT.

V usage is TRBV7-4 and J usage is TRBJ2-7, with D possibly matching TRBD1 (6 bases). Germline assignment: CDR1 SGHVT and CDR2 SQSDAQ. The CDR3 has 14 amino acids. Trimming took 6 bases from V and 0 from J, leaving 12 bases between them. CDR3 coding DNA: TGTGCCAGCAGACCTCAGGGGAGCTCCTACGAGCAGTACTTC. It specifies CASRPQGSSYEQYF.